This TCR beta chain comes out of a study of blood T cell repertoires in COVID-19. Study-wide context: Collection of acute and convalescent COVID-19 samples took place in the United States, Italy and Spain.

The protocol was immunoSEQ multiplex PCR, while the TCRdb copy is restricted to in-frame clones and leaves out a portion. The sample holds about 220,000 clones; more than 65% are singletons and the top ten take about 8.9%. Germline CDR1 is MNHEY and CDR2 is SVGAGI. Trimming cost V 5 bases and J 4 bases, with 6 bases left between them. The CDR3 covers 12 residues. The sequence came from a man aged 45-65 years with active or convalescent COVID-19. This sequence joins TRBV6-5 and TRBJ1-3; D ambiguous. Sequencing used peripheral blood. The CDR3 loop reads CASSNGGNTIYF. CDR3 in DNA: TGTGCCAGCAGTAACGGGGGAAACACCATATATTTT.